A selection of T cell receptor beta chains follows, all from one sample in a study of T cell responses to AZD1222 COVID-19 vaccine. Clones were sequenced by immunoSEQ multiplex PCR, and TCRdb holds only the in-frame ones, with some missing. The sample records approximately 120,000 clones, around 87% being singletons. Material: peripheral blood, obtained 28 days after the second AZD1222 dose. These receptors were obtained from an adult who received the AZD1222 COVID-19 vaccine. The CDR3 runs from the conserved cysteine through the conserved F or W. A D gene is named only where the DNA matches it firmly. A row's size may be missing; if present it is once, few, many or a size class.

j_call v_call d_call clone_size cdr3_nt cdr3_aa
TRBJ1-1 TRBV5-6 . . TGTGCCAGCAGCTTGTATCTGAGATCTGAAGCTTTCTTT CASSLYLRSEAFF
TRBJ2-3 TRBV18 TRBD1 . TGTGCCAGCTCACTCCGGACAGGGGATACGCAGTATTTT CASSLRTGDTQYF
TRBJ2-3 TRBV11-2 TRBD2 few TGTGCCAGCAGTCTGGGACTAGCGGGCTCCACAGATACGCAGTATTTT CASSLGLAGSTDTQYF
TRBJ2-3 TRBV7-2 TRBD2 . TGTGCCAGCAGCCAAACTAGCGGGAGGGCCATCAGCACAGATACGCAGTATTTT CASSQTSGRAISTDTQYF
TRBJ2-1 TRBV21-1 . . TGTGCCAGCAGCAAAGGGACAGGGTTAACCTACAATGAGCAGTTCTTC CASSKGTGLTYNEQFF
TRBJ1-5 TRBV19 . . TGTGCCGGAGGGGGTAACCGCAATCAGCCCCAGCATTTT CAGGGNRNQPQHF
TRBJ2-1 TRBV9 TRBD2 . TGTGCCAGCAGCTCCCGACCAAGCGGGAGGGACAATGAGCAGTTCTTC CASSSRPSGRDNEQFF
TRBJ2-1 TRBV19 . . TGTGCCAGTAGTATCGCACCGGATATTGGCGAGCAGTTCTTC CASSIAPDIGEQFF
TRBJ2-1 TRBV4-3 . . TGCGCCAGCAGCCAAGAAGGGGGGGCGAGGTTCTTC CASSQEGGARFF
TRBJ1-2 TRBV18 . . TGTGCCAGCTCACCAGTAGCGGACTATGGCTACACCTTC CASSPVADYGYTF
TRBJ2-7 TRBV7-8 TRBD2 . TGTGCCAGCAGCTTGGGGACTAGCCAACAGCAGTACTTC CASSLGTSQQQYF
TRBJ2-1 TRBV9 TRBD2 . TGTGCCAGCAGCGTAGGGACTAGAAGGGCCAATGAGCAGTTCTTC CASSVGTRRANEQFF
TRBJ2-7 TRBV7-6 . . TGTGCCAGCAGCTTAGGGGGGGACGTGAGCTCCTACGAGCAGTACTTC CASSLGGDVSSYEQYF
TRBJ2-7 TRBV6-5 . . TGTGCCAGCAGGAGCACAGACCTATACGAGCAGTACTTC CASRSTDLYEQYF
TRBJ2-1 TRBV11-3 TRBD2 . TGTGCCAGCAGCTTCACTAGCGGGGGGGCGGGTGAGCAGTTCTTC CASSFTSGGAGEQFF
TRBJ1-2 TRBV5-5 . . TGTGCCAGCAGCTTGAGTCAGAAGGATGGCTACACCTTC CASSLSQKDGYTF
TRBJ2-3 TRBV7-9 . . TGTGCCAGCAGCCCCTCACTCTCCTCCACAGATACGCAGTATTTT CASSPSLSSTDTQYF
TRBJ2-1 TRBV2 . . TGTGCCACCCTGGGCAATGAGCAGTTCTTC CATLGNEQFF
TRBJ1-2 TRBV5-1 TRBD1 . TGCGCCAGCAGCCAGGTCGACAGGGTTTACGATGGCTACACCTTC CASSQVDRVYDGYTF
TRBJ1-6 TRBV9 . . TGTGCCAGCAGCGTAGTCGGTTCACCCCTCCACTTT CASSVVGSPLHF
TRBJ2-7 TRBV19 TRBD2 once TGTGCCAGTAGACCTAGCGGCACCTACGAGCAGTACTTC CASRPSGTYEQYF
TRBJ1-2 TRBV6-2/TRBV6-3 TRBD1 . TGTGCCAGCAGTTATTTGTGGGACAGGGATGGCTACACCTTC CASSYLWDRDGYTF
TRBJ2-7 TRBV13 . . TGTGCCAGCAGCTTAAAATATGTCTACGAGCAGTACTTC CASSLKYVYEQYF
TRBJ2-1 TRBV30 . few TGTGCCTGGAGTGGTCGTTGGGGGTTCAAGCAGTTCTTC CAWSGRWGFKQFF
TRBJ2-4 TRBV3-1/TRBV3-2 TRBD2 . TGTGCCAGCAGCCATACGGATCCGGGAGGATCGTTTTGGGTCCAGTACTTC CASSHTDPGGSFWVQYF
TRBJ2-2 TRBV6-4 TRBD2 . TGTGCCAGCAGTGACTCGACTAGCGGGGGGGAGAACACCGGGGAGCTGTTTTTT CASSDSTSGGENTGELFF
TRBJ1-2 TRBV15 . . TGTGCCACCAGCAGAGATGCCCCGGGGTACTATGGCTACACCTTC CATSRDAPGYYGYTF
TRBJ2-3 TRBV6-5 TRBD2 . TGTGCCAGCAGTAGATCAGCGGGACGGGCAGATACGCAGTATTTT CASSRSAGRADTQYF
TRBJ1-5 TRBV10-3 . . TGTGCCATCAGTGAGTCTAGTACGACAGGCCGGCAGGCCCAGCATTTT CAISESSTTGRQAQHF
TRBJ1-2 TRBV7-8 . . TGTGCCAGCAGCTTGGTGGGGGCGAATGGCTACACCTTC CASSLVGANGYTF
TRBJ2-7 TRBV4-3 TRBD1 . TGCGCCAGCAGCCTAAAGAGGACAGGCGGCGGCGAGCAGTACTTC CASSLKRTGGGEQYF
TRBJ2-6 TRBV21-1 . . TGTGCCAGCAGCAAGGGCGCCCCCGGGACAGGGTTATCTGGGGCCAACGTCCTGACTTTC CASSKGAPGTGLSGANVLTF
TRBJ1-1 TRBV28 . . TGTGCCAGCAGTGAGGGCCACACTGAAGCTTTCTTT CASSEGHTEAFF
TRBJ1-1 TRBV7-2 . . TGTGCCAGCAGCTCCCGGCCGGGAGGAAGAACTGAAGCTTTCTTT CASSSRPGGRTEAFF
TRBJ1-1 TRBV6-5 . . TGTGCCAGCAGAGCTCGAGGATCCACTGAAGCTTTCTTT CASRARGSTEAFF
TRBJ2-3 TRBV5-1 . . TGCGCCAGCAGCTTAGGGCAAACCGGGAAGTATACGCAGTATTTT CASSLGQTGKYTQYF
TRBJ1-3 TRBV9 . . TGTGCCAGCAGCGTAGAGCCTGACTCTGGAAACACCATATATTTT CASSVEPDSGNTIYF
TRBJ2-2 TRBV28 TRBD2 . TGTGCCAGCAGCGCTAGCGGAGGGGCCGGGGAGCTGTTTTTT CASSASGGAGELFF